A single sample is the source of the 20 T cell receptor beta chains below, sequenced in a study of PD-1 blockade in classical Hodgkin lymphoma. Patients all relapsed after autologous stem cell transplantation, and there was variation in brentuximab vedotin exposure. Method: immunoSEQ multiplex PCR; TCRdb's copy keeps in-frame clones and lacks some. The sample holds 90,000 to 100,000 clones, roughly four fifths seen once. The input for sequencing was peripheral blood mononuclear cells (PBMCs), taken before the second cycle of nivolumab. These TCRs come from a human donor with classical Hodgkin lymphoma.

The rearrangement links TRBV28 to TRBJ1-2, with D possibly TRBD1 on 6 matching bases. In germline, CDR1 is MDHEN, CDR2 SYDVKM. CDR3 size: 17 residues. With 3 bases removed from V and 0 bases from J, the gap between germline ends came to 17 bases. DNA of the CDR3: TGTGCCAGCAGTTTGGGGGTGGGGGGGCCCCCTAACTATGGCTACACCTTC. Its protein is CASSLGVGGPPNYGYTF.

A few counts support this clone. V is TRBV6-5 and J is TRBJ2-6; D unclear. The V gene lost 2 bases and the J gene lost 2 bases, with 7 bases spanning the gap. The germline V gene has CDR1 MNHEY and CDR2 SVGAGI. CDR3 length: 15 amino acids. The CDR3 sequence is CASSYEAAGANVLTF. The CDR3 DNA is TGTGCCAGCAGTTACGAGGCGGCTGGGGCCAACGTCCTGACTTTC.

The J gene is TRBJ2-3, the V gene TRBV5-1; the D gene is possibly TRBD2 (5 bases). Per the germline V gene, CDR1 is SGHRS and CDR2 is YFSETQ. V lost 3 bases, J lost 5 bases, and 13 bases lay in between. The CDR3 is 14 amino acids. In DNA, the CDR3 is TGCGCCAGCAGCTCCTCAGGACTGTTAGATACGCAGTATTTT. This gives the protein CASSSSGLLDTQYF.

J is TRBJ1-2 and V is TRBV10-3; 8 nucleotides line up with TRBD1. Germline CDR1 ENHRY, CDR2 SYGVKD. The CDR3 runs to 14 residues. V lost 6 bases to trimming and J lost 2 bases; unmatched junction nucleotides: 5. The CDR3 DNA follows: TGTGCCATCAGCAAGGACAGGGCAAACTATGGCTACACCTTC. Its translation: CAISKDRANYGYTF.

This rearrangement joins TRBV30 to TRBJ2-3; perhaps TRBD2 as D (6 bases). CDR3 length: 14 amino acids. V lost 1 base and J lost 6, with 14 bases in between. The germline V gene has CDR1 GTSNPN and CDR2 SVGIG (reference sequence). CDR3 residues: CAWSGAGLEDTQYF. Here the CDR3 DNA reads TGTGCCTGGAGTGGGGCGGGATTGGAGGATACGCAGTATTTT.

The chain uses TRBV11-3 and TRBJ1-5; 8 bases match TRBD1. This CDR3 is 18 amino acids long. Germline CDR1 and CDR2: SGHNT and YENEEA. Trimming took 5 bases from V and 3 from J; bases not matched to a gene: 15. CDR3 sequence: CASSPPPRTGLLNQPQHF. The DNA for the CDR3 is TGTGCCAGCAGCCCCCCCCCGCGGACAGGGCTGCTCAATCAGCCCCAGCATTTT. Complete variable domain (other parts from reference TRBV11-3 and TRBJ1-5): EAGVVQSPRYKIIEKKQPVAFWCNPISGHNTLYWYLQNLGQGPELLIRYENEEAVDDSQLPKDRFSAERLKGVDSTLKIQPAELGDSAVYLCASSPPPRTGLLNQPQHFGDGTRLSIL.

The chain joins TRBV7-2 to TRBJ2-7; maybe TRBD2 (6 bases). With 5 bases removed from V and 2 bases from J, the gap between germline ends came to 16 bases. Germline lookup yields CDR1 SGHTA and CDR2 FQGNSA. The CDR3 is 15 residues long. CDR3 sequence reads: CASSQGLARTYEQYF. CDR3 sequence (DNA): TGTGCCAGCAGCCAAGGGCTAGCGCGAACCTACGAGCAGTACTTC.

The chain links TRBV9 to TRBJ2-1, with 11 bases matching TRBD2. CDR3 length equals 17 residues. After removal of 4 bases from V and 0 bases from J, the junction contained 6 bases not matched to a gene. Germline V lookup: CDR1 SGDLS, CDR2 YYNGEE. CDR3 coding DNA: TGTGCCAGCAGCCCGGGACTAGCGGTGCCCTCCTACAATGAGCAGTTCTTC. Its translation: CASSPGLAVPSYNEQFF.

This clone was seen at least ten times. The rearrangement uses TRBV2 and TRBJ1-5; D gene uncertain. The V end lost 7 bases, the J end lost 1 base, and 5 bases lay between the germline ends. The germline V gene has CDR1 SNHLY and CDR2 FYNNEI. This CDR3 has 12 amino acids. The CDR3 protein is CASKDSNQPQHF. The DNA for the CDR3 is TGTGCCAGCAAAGACAGCAATCAGCCCCAGCATTTT.

V is TRBV19 and J is TRBJ2-7; D unresolved. Between the trimmed V and J ends, which lost 5 bases and 3 bases, there was a span of 17 bases. Germline assignment: CDR1 LNHDA and CDR2 SQIVND (reference sequence). This CDR3 spans 15 amino acids. This chain's CDR3 is CASSAPRATYYEQYF. Here the CDR3 DNA reads TGTGCCAGTAGTGCCCCCCGGGCCACCTACTACGAGCAGTACTTC.

In this sample, this clone turned up a few times. This chain connects TRBV19 to TRBJ1-4; D uncertain. With 5 bases removed from V and 8 bases from J, the gap between germline ends came to 12 bases. The germline CDR1 and CDR2 sequences are LNHDA and SQIVND (reference sequence). CDR3 length equals 13 residues. The DNA of the CDR3 is TGTGCCAGTAGTGGGAGTGGGAGAGAAAAACTGTTTTTT. It is translated as CASSGSGREKLFF.

The DNA of the CDR3 is TGCGCCAGCAGCCCCTCGACAGGTTTGGGGTACGAGGAGCAGTACTTC. It specifies CASSPSTGLGYEEQYF. The rearrangement uses TRBV5-1 and TRBJ2-7, with TRBD1 as a possible D gene (6 bases). V gave up 4 bases and J gave up 7 bases, with 24 bases separating them. This CDR3 is built from 16 residues. Germline CDR1 SGHRS, CDR2 YFSETQ.

V and J are TRBV28 and TRBJ1-2; 9 bases are shared with TRBD1. The germline V gene encodes CDR1 MDHEN and CDR2 SYDVKM. Trimming at V came to 3 bases and at J to 7 bases, leaving 9 bases not matched to a gene. This CDR3 contains 15 residues. The CDR3 region has the DNA TGTGCCAGCAGTTTTTCTACAGGGGGCTTCTCTGGCTACACCTTC. Translation gives CASSFSTGGFSGYTF.

This chain joins TRBV5-6 and TRBJ2-7, with TRBD1 identical over 8 bases. Germline V gene sequence: CDR1 SGHDT, CDR2 YYEEEE. The CDR3 has 16 amino acids. Trimming removed 3 bases from V and 5 bases from J; junction bases left unmatched: 13. CDR3 protein: CASSSLTGAADNEQYF. As DNA, the CDR3 is TGTGCCAGCAGCTCCCTGACAGGGGCGGCGGACAACGAGCAGTACTTC.

The V gene is TRBV2, the J gene TRBJ2-1; TRBD2 agrees at 14 bases. Per the germline V gene, CDR1 is SNHLY and CDR2 is FYNNEI. CDR3 length equals 18 residues. V dropped 6 bases and J dropped 5; count of bases not matched to a gene: 12. The DNA for the CDR3 is TGTGCCAGCAGATCCGGGACTAGCGGGAGTTGGTCCCACAATGAGCAGTTCTTC. Translation: CASRSGTSGSWSHNEQFF. The complete variable domain, with remaining parts taken from reference TRBV2 and TRBJ2-1, reads EPEVTQTPSHQVTQMGQEVILRCVPISNHLYFYWYRQILGQKVEFLVSFYNNEISEKSEIFDDQFSVERPDGSNFTLKIRSTKLEDSAMYFCASRSGTSGSWSHNEQFFGPGTRLTVL.

The gene calls are TRBV5-1 and TRBJ2-3, with no clear D. Germline V lookup: CDR1 SGHRS, CDR2 YFSETQ. V was shortened by 5 bases and J by 6 bases, with 13 bases between the two germline ends. The CDR3 totals 13 residues. In DNA form, the CDR3 reads TGCGCCAGCAGTCGGATCCCCGTGGATACGCAGTATTTT. This gives the protein CASSRIPVDTQYF.

The chain combines TRBV5-5 with TRBJ2-3; D call uncertain. Germline V gene sequence: CDR1 SGHKS, CDR2 YYEKEE (reference sequence). Trimming took 4 bases from V and 3 from J, leaving 18 bases between them. The CDR3 consists of 16 residues. The CDR3 is CASSRGATRRTDTQYF. The CDR3 bases are TGTGCCAGCAGCAGAGGTGCCACCCGACGGACAGATACGCAGTATTTT.

This clone has at least ten counts. V and J are TRBV6-1 and TRBJ1-5; no firm D call. The V gene lost 3 bases and the J gene lost 1 base, with 13 bases spanning the gap. CDR3 size: 16 residues. Germline lookup yields CDR1 MNHNS and CDR2 SASEGT. The DNA for the CDR3 is TGTGCCAGCAGTGAGAGGGTCCGTGGGAGCAATCAGCCCCAGCATTTT. Translation gives CASSERVRGSNQPQHF.

The CDR3 bases are TGCGCCAGCAGTCCCTCCGGGACTGGAACAGATACGCAGTATTTT. Translated, it gives CASSPSGTGTDTQYF. The chain joins TRBV5-1 to TRBJ2-3; D may be TRBD2 (6 bases). From germline, CDR1 is SGHRS and CDR2 YFSETQ. V was trimmed by 5 bases and J by 3 bases, leaving 16 bases between them. This CDR3 region has 15 residues.

This clone was detected only once. The CDR3: CAISDPSEYTSYEQYF. The CDR3 coding sequence is TGTGCCATCAGTGACCCTAGTGAGTACACATCATACGAGCAGTACTTC. This rearrangement joins TRBV10-3 to TRBJ2-7; D uncertain. The CDR3 has 16 amino acids. Germline CDR1 reads ENHRY; CDR2 reads SYGVKD. V lost 3 bases to trimming and J lost 4 bases, with 19 bases between them.